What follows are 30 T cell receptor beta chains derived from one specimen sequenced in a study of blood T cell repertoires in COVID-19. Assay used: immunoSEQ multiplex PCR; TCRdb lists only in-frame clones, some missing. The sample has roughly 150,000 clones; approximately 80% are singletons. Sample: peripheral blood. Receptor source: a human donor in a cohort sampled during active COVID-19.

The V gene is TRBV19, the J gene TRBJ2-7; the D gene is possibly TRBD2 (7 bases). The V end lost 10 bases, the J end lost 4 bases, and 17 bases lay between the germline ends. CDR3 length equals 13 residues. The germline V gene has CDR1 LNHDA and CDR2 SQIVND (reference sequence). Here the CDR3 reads CATNSGGQYEQYF. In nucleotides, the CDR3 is TGTGCCACGAACTCGGGGGGCCAATACGAGCAGTACTTC.

CDR3 residues: CASRPYWGETQDTQYF. CDR3 nucleotide sequence: TGTGCCAGCAGGCCCTATTGGGGAGAGACACAAGATACGCAGTATTTT. The chain has TRBV6-4 and TRBJ2-3; D possibly corresponds to TRBD2 (5 bases). Trimming removed 6 bases at V and 5 bases at J, with 21 bases between. Per germline, CDR1 MRHNA and CDR2 SNTAGT. The CDR3 spans 16 residues.

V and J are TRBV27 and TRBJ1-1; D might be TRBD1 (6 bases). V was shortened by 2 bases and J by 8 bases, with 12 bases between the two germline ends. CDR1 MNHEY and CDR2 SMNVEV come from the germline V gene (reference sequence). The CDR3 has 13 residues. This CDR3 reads CASSLGGAGEAFF. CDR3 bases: TGTGCCAGCAGTTTAGGGGGGGCAGGCGAAGCTTTCTTT.

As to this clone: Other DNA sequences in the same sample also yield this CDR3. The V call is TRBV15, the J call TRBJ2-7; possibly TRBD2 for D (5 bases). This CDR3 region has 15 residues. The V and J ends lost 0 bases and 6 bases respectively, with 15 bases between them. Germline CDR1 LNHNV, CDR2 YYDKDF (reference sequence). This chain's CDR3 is CATSRDLAGAVEQYF. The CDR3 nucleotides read TGTGCCACCAGCAGAGATCTCGCGGGTGCGGTCGAGCAGTACTTC.

CDR3 loop: CASSYERREGGDTQYF. Here the CDR3 DNA reads TGTGCCAGCAGTTACGAGAGGCGGGAGGGGGGAGATACGCAGTATTTT. The gene calls are TRBV6-6 and TRBJ2-3, with 9 bases fitting TRBD2. The J segment lost 5 bases and the V segment lost 2 bases, leaving 8 bases of the junction unmatched. The CDR3 loop spans 16 amino acids. Germline loops: CDR1 MNHNY, CDR2 SVGAGI (reference sequence).

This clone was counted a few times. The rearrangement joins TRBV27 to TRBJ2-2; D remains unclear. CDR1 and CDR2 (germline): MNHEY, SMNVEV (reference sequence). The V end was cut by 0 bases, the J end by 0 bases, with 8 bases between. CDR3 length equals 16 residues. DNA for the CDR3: TGTGCCAGCAGTTTATCGGGCTCATCGAACACCGGGGAGCTGTTTTTT. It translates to CASSLSGSSNTGELFF.

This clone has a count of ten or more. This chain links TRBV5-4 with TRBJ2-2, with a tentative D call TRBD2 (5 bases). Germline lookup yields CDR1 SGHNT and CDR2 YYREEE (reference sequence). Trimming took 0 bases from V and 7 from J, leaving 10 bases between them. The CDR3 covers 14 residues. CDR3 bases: TGTGCCAGCAGCTTGGCCAAGGCGGGCGGGGAGCTGTTTTTT. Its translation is CASSLAKAGGELFF.

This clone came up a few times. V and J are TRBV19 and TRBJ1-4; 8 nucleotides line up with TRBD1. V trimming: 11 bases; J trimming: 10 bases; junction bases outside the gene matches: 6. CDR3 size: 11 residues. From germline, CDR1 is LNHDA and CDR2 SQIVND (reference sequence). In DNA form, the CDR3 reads TGTGCCGGACAGGGATCGGGAAAACTGTTTTTT. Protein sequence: CAGQGSGKLFF.

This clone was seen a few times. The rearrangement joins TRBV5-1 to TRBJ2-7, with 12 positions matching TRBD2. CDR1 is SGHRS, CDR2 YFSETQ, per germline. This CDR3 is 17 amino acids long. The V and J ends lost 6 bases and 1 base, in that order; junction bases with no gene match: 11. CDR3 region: CASKGRSTSGSSYEQYF. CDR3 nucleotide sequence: TGCGCCAGCAAAGGGAGGTCGACTAGCGGGAGTTCCTACGAGCAGTACTTC.

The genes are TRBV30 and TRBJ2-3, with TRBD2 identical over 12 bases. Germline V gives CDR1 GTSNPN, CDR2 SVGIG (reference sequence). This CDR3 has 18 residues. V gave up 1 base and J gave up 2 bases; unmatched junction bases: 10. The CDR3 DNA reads TGTGCCTGGAGTGGACAGGGTGGACTAGCGGGAAACACAGATACGCAGTATTTT. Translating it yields CAWSGQGGLAGNTDTQYF.

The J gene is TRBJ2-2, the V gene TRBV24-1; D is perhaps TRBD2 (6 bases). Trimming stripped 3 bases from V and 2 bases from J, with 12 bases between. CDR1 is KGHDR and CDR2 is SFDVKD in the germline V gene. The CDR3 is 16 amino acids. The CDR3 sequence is CATSDPPGTNTGELFF. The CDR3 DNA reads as TGTGCCACCAGTGATCCTCCGGGGACTAACACCGGGGAGCTGTTTTTT.

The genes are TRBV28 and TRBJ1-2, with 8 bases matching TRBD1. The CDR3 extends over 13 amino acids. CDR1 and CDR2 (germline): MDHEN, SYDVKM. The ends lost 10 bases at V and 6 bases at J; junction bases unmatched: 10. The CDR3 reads CATLGRGQDGYTF. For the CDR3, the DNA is TGTGCCACTTTGGGCAGGGGGCAGGATGGCTACACCTTC.

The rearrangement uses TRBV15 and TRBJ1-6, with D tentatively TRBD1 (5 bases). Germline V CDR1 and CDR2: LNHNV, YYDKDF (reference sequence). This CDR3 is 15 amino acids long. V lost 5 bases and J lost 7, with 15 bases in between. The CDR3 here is CATSLGYGANSPLHF. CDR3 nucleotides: TGTGCCACCAGCCTCGGATATGGGGCGAATTCACCCCTCCACTTT.

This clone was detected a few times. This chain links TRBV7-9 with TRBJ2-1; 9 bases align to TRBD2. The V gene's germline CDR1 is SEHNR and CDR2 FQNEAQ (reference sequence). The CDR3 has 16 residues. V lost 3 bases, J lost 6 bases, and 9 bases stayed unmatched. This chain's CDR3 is CASSFYRLAGINEQFF. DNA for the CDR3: TGTGCCAGCAGCTTTTACAGGCTAGCGGGAATCAATGAGCAGTTCTTC.

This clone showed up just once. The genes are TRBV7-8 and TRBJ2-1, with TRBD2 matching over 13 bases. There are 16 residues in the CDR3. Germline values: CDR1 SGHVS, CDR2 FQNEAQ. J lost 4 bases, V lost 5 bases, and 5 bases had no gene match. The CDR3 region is CASSGQGLAGYNEQFF. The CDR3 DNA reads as TGTGCCAGCAGCGGCCAGGGACTAGCGGGGTACAATGAGCAGTTCTTC.

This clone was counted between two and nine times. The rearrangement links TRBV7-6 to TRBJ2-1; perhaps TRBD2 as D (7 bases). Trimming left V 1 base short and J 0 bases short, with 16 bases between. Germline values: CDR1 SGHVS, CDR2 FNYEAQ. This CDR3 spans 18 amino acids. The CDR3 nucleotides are TGTGCCAGCAGCTTAGAGGGGGGGAGCAGAAGCTCCTACAATGAGCAGTTCTTC. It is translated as CASSLEGGSRSSYNEQFF.

The CDR3 reads CASSPERGGLVGGANVLTF. In DNA form, the CDR3 reads TGTGCCAGCAGCCCAGAGCGGGGGGGGCTGGTTGGAGGGGCCAACGTCCTGACTTTC. This chain links TRBV7-2 with TRBJ2-6, with 10 nucleotides matching TRBD2. After removal of 5 bases from V and 4 bases from J, the junction contained 14 bases not matched to a gene. The CDR3 runs to 19 residues. Germline V lookup: CDR1 SGHTA, CDR2 FQGNSA. The full variable domain, rest sourced from reference TRBV7-2 and TRBJ2-6, is GAGVSQSPSNKVTEKGKDVELRCDPISGHTALYWYRQSLGQGLEFLIYFQGNSAPDKSGLPSDRFSAERTGGSVSTLTIQRTQQEDSAVYLCASSPERGGLVGGANVLTFGAGSRLTVL.

The chain's CDR3 is CASSYSEADGSYNSPLHF. CDR3 in DNA: TGTGCCAGCAGTTACTCTGAAGCGGACGGCTCCTATAATTCACCCCTCCACTTT. This chain connects TRBV6-2 or TRBV6-3 to TRBJ1-6; D is ambiguous. The CDR3 is made up of 18 amino acids. The germline V gene encodes CDR1 MNHEY and CDR2 SVGEGT. Trimming shortened V by 0 bases and J by 0 bases, and 12 bases separated the two germline ends.

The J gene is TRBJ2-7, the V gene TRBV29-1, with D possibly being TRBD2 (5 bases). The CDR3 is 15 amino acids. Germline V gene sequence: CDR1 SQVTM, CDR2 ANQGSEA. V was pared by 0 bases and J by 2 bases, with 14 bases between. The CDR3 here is CSVEDSGGRAYEQYF. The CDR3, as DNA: TGCAGCGTTGAAGATAGTGGCGGGCGAGCCTACGAGCAGTACTTC.

The CDR3, as DNA: TGTGCCAGCAGCACCGACAGGGTTCTGTCCTACGAGCAGTACTTC. It yields the protein CASSTDRVLSYEQYF. The V call is TRBV7-9, the J call TRBJ2-7; 7 bases align to TRBD1. This CDR3 has 15 residues. The germline V gene has CDR1 SEHNR and CDR2 FQNEAQ (reference sequence). The junction had 8 bases not matched to a gene; V was cut back by 5 bases and J by 1 base.

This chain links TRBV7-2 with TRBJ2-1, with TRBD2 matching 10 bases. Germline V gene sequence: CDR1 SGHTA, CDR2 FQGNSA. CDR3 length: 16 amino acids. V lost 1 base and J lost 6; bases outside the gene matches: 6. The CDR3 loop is CASSLDPAGGFNEQFF. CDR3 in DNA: TGTGCCAGCAGCTTAGACCCAGCGGGAGGGTTCAATGAGCAGTTCTTC.

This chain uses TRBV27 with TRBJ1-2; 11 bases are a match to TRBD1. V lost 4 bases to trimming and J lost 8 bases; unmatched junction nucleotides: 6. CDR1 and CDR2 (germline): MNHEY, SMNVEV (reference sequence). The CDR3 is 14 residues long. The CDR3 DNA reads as TGTGCCAGCAGTTCCGGGACAGGGGGGTTCGGCTACACCTTC. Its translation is CASSSGTGGFGYTF.

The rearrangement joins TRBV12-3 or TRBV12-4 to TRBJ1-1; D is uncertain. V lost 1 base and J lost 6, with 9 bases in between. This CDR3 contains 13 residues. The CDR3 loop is CASSLGAGAEAFF. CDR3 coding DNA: TGTGCCAGCAGTTTAGGGGCTGGCGCTGAAGCTTTCTTT.

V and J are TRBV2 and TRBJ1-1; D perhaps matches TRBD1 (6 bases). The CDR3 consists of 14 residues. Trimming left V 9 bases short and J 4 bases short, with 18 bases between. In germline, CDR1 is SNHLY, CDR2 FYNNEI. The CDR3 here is CASNPRQAGTEAFF. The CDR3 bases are TGTGCCAGTAACCCCCGACAGGCGGGCACTGAAGCTTTCTTT.

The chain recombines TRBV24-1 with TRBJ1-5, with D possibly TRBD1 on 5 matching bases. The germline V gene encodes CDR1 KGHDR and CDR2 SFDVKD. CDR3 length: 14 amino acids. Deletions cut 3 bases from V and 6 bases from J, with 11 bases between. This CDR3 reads CATSDPGSSQPQHF. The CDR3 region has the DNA TGTGCCACCAGTGATCCAGGGTCCAGTCAGCCCCAGCATTTT.

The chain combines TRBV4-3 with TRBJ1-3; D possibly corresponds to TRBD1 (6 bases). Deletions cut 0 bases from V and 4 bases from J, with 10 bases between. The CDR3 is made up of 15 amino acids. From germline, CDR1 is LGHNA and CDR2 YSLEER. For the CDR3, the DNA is TGCGCCAGCAGCCAAGATGCAGGGGTGGGAAACACCATATATTTT. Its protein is CASSQDAGVGNTIYF.

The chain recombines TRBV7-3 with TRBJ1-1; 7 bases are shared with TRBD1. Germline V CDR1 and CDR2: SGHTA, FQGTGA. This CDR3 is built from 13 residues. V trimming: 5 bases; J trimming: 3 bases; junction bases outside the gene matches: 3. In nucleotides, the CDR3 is TGTGCCAGCAGCCGCGACAGGGACACTGAAGCTTTCTTT. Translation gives CASSRDRDTEAFF.

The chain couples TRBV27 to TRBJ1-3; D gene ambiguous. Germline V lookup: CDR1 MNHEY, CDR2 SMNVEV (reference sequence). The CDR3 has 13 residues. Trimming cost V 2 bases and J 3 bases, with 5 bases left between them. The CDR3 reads CASSLRVGNTIYF. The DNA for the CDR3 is TGTGCCAGCAGTTTAAGAGTTGGAAACACCATATATTTT.

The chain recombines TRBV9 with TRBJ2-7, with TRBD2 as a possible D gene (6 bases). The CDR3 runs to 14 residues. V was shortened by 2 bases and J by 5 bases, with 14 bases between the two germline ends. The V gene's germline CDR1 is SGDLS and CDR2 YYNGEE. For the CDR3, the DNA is TGTGCCAGCAGCGTTAGCGGAGGTCGGGACGAGCAGTACTTC. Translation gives CASSVSGGRDEQYF.

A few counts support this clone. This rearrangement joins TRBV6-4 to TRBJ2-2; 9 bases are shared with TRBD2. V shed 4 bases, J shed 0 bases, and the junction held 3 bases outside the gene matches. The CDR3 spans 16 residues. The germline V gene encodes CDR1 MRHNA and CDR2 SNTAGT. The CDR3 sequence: CASSGIAGANTGELFF. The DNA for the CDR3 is TGTGCCAGCAGTGGGATAGCGGGAGCGAACACCGGGGAGCTGTTTTTT.